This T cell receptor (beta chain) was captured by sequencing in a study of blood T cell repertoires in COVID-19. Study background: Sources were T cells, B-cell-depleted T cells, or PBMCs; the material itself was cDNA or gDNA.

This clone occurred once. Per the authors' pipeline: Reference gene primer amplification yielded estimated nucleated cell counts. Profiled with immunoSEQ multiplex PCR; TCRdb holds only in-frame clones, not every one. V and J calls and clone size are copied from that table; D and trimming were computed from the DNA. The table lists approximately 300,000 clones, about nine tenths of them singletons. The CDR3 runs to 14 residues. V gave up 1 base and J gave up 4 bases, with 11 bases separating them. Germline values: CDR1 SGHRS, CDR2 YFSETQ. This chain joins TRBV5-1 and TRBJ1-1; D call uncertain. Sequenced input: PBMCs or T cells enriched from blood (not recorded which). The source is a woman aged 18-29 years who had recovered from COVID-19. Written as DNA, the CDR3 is TGCGCCAGCAGCTTGAGTCCGGGGAGCACTGAAGCTTTCTTT. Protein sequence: CASSLSPGSTEAFF.